A selection of T cell receptor beta chains follows, all from one sample in a study of cytomegalovirus exposure and HLA in healthy donors. Assay used: immunoSEQ multiplex PCR; TCRdb lists only in-frame clones, some missing. The sample consists of about 190,000 clones, about 82% of them appearing once. Sequenced: PBMCs. The origin of the receptors is a woman in her late teens or twenties in good health and CMV-seronegative. Both conserved end residues are part of each CDR3. D genes are given only for firm matches. Clone size appears in some rows only: once, few, many, or a class for an expanded clone.

NA	NA	TRBV6-1	TRBJ1-4	TGTGCCAGCAGACCGGGACTTCTTCATGAAAAACTGTTTTTT	CASRPGLLHEKLFF
NA	TRBD2	TRBV7-8	TRBJ2-1	TGTGCCAGCAGAAGGAACCGGGGGGGTAATATAAATGAGCAGTTCTTC	CASRRNRGGNINEQFF
NA	NA	TRBV5-6	TRBJ2-2	TGTGCCAGCAGCTTAGGGGTGAACACCGGGGAGCTGTTTTTT	CASSLGVNTGELFF
NA	TRBD2	TRBV12-5	TRBJ2-7	TGTGCTAGTGGTTTAAGGCCCAAGGGAGGGTTCTACGAGCAGTACTTC	CASGLRPKGGFYEQYF
NA	TRBD2	TRBV5-1	TRBJ2-1	TGCGCCAGCAGCGAATCTAGCGGGGGCAATGAGCAGTTCTTC	CASSESSGGNEQFF
NA	NA	TRBV5-4	TRBJ1-1	TGTGCCAGCGCGTTTGATCCCCAGGCGAACACTGAAGCTTTCTTT	CASAFDPQANTEAFF
NA	NA	TRBV15	TRBJ1-1	TGTGCCACCAGCAGGGTTTTCGGGGCGGGGGGCACTGAAGCTTTCTTT	CATSRVFGAGGTEAFF
NA	NA	TRBV11-3	TRBJ1-4	TGTGCCAGCAGCTCCCGGGAGGGTGAAAAACTGTTTTTT	CASSSREGEKLFF
NA	NA	TRBV10-2	TRBJ1-5	TGCGCCAGCAGTGAGCGGGGGGGCGGCAATCAGCCCCAGCATTTT	CASSERGGGNQPQHF
NA	TRBD1	TRBV6-6	TRBJ1-4	TGTGCCAGCAGTTACACGGGACAGGGTACTAATGAAAAACTGTTTTTT	CASSYTGQGTNEKLFF
few	NA	TRBV18	TRBJ1-2	TGTGCCAGCTCACCACAGGGAGACTATGGCTACACCTTC	CASSPQGDYGYTF
NA	NA	TRBV4-1	TRBJ2-3	TGCGCCAGCAGCGCACAAGTGCTGGGCACAGATACGCAGTATTTT	CASSAQVLGTDTQYF
NA	TRBD1	TRBV2	TRBJ1-6	TGTGCCAGCAGTCTCGAGACAGGGCCGAATTCACCCCTCCACTTT	CASSLETGPNSPLHF
NA	NA	TRBV5-6	TRBJ2-7	TGTGCCAGCAGCGCACGGTCTGGAGGGGAGCAGTACTTC	CASSARSGGEQYF
NA	TRBD1	TRBV19	TRBJ2-1	TGTGCCAGTAGTCCCGGGACAGGGAAGCAGTTCTTC	CASSPGTGKQFF
NA	NA	TRBV4-1	TRBJ1-1	TGCGCCAGCAGCCACCTTACAGTGAACACTGAAGCTTTCTTT	CASSHLTVNTEAFF
NA	NA	TRBV10-3	TRBJ1-1	TGTGCCATCAGTGATCAGGGGTTGAACACTGAAGCTTTCTTT	CAISDQGLNTEAFF
NA	TRBD1	TRBV30	TRBJ2-1	TGTGCCTGGAAGGGGGCCCATGAGCAGTTCTTC	CAWKGAHEQFF
few	NA	TRBV19	TRBJ2-7	TGTGCCAGTAGTCCTGGACGGGGGTACGAGCAGTACTTC	CASSPGRGYEQYF
NA	NA	TRBV7-9	TRBJ2-1	TGTGCCAGCAGCTTCCCAGGACAGGGAGGGTCTGATGAGCAGTTCTTC	CASSFPGQGGSDEQFF
NA	TRBD1	TRBV4-1	TRBJ2-7	TGCGCCAGCAGCCTCCGGGACAGCACCGACGGCGAGCAGTACTTC	CASSLRDSTDGEQYF
once	TRBD1	TRBV12-5	TRBJ2-2	TGTGCTAGTTTAAGAGCCGGGACAGGGACCGGGGAGCTGTTTTTT	CASLRAGTGTGELFF
NA	NA	TRBV7-7	TRBJ2-5	TGTGCCAGCAGCTCCCGGGCGGGCCCAGGCGGGACCCAGTACTTC	CASSSRAGPGGTQYF
few	NA	TRBV4-1	TRBJ1-2	TGCGCCAGCAGCCACCAACAGGCCACAAACTATGGCTACACCTTC	CASSHQQATNYGYTF
once	NA	TRBV5-1	TRBJ1-3	TGCGCCAGCAGTTCCCCCGGGTCCGACACCATATATTTT	CASSSPGSDTIYF
once	TRBD2	TRBV7-3	TRBJ2-3	TGTGCCAGCAGCTCCGGACTAGCGGGGTCAGATACGCAGTATTTT	CASSSGLAGSDTQYF
NA	NA	TRBV7-2	TRBJ2-3	TGTGCCAGCAGCCTACGAGGCTCTAGACGCACAGATACGCAGTATTTT	CASSLRGSRRTDTQYF
NA	NA	TRBV15	TRBJ1-3	TGTGCCACCAGCAGTAGCCTGGGGGCTCCTGGAAACACCATATATTTT	CATSSSLGAPGNTIYF
NA	TRBD1	TRBV27	TRBJ1-4	TGTGCCAGCCATGATTCTGCGGGACAGGGAACTGAAAAACTGTTTTTT	CASHDSAGQGTEKLFF